This T cell receptor (beta chain) originates from a study of CD8+ T cells in alopecia areata. RNA extraction was followed by reverse transcription into cDNA, which acted as the sequencing template. Profiled with immunoSEQ multiplex PCR; TCRdb holds only in-frame clones, not every one. The table records about 110,000 clones, 50% to 70% of them present only once. This clone was counted only a few times. There are 15 residues in the CDR3. The J segment lost 4 bases and the V segment lost 5 bases, leaving 4 bases of the junction unmatched. Germline CDR1 is SEHNR and CDR2 is FQNEAQ (reference sequence). The receptor was derived from a human donor with alopecia areata. The sequenced material came from NKG2D-low CD8+ T cells sorted from blood. The chain links TRBV7-9 to TRBJ1-4, with TRBD1 matching over 10 bases. CDR3 DNA: TGTGCCAGCAGCGCCGGGACAGGGGATAATGAAAAACTGTTTTTT. Amino acids: CASSAGTGDNEKLFF.